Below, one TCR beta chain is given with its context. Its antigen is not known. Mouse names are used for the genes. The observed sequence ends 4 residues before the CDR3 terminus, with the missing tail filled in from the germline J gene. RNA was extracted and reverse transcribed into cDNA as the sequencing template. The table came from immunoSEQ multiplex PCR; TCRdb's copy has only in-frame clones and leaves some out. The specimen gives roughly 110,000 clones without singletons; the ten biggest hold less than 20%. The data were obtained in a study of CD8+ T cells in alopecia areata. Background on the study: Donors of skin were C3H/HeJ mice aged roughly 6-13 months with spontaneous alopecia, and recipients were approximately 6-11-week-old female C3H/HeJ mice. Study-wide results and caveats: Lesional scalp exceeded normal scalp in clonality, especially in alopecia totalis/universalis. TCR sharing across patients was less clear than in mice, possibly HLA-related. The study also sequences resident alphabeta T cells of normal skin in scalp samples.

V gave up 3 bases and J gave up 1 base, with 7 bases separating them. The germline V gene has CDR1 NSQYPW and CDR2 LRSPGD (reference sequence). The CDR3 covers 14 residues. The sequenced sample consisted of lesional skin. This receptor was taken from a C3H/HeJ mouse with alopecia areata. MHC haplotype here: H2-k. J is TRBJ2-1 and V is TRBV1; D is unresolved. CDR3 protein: CTCSATKNYAEQFF. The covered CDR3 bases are TGCACCTGCAGTGCGACAAAAAACTATGCT.